The subject of this entry is one T cell receptor (beta chain). The sample originates from a study of blood T cell repertoires in COVID-19. The germline gives CDR1 KGHSH, CDR2 LQKENI. The CDR3 length is 16 residues. V was pared by 5 bases and J by 3 bases, with 16 bases between. The assay was immunoSEQ multiplex PCR, and TCRdb's table has in-frame clones only and misses some. There are about 520,000 clones in the sample; 80% to 90% occur only once, and 3% to 3.5% lies in the top ten. The genes are TRBV18 and TRBJ2-2; possibly TRBD2 for D (6 bases). The material sequenced was peripheral blood. The sequence was obtained from a human donor in a cohort sampled during active COVID-19. The DNA of the CDR3 is TGTGCCAGCTCATTCGCCCGTTGGGGGGACACCGGGGAGCTGTTTTTT. This translates into CASSFARWGDTGELFF. Combining the CDR3 with reference TRBV18 and TRBJ2-2 gives the whole variable domain NAGVMQNPRHLVRRRGQEARLRCSPMKGHSHVYWYRQLPEEGLKFMVYLQKENIIDESGMPKERFSAEFPKEGPSILRIQQVVRGDSAAYFCASSFARWGDTGELFFGEGSRLTVL.